The 18 T cell receptor beta chains below all came from one sample that was sequenced in a study of cytomegalovirus exposure and HLA in healthy donors. The PCR employed 60 Vbeta primers together with 13 Jbeta primers. Repertoires were generated with immunoSEQ multiplex PCR, while TCRdb's copy carries only in-frame clones and drops some. The data show approximately 100,000 clones, about 78% seen once. The sequenced sample consisted of PBMCs. The receptors derive from a woman aged 40 to 55 in good health and CMV-seropositive.

The chain recombines TRBV7-2 with TRBJ2-5; TRBD1 might be the D (5 bases). Germline loops: CDR1 SGHTA, CDR2 FQGNSA. The CDR3 runs 15 residues. Trimming removed 4 bases at V and 7 bases at J, with 19 bases between. CDR3 sequence reads: CASSSMVGAKTTQYF. The CDR3 nucleotides read TGTGCCAGCAGCTCGATGGTAGGGGCCAAGACGACCCAGTACTTC.

The V gene is TRBV28, the J gene TRBJ2-1; TRBD2 aligns across 12 bases. Germline V gives CDR1 MDHEN, CDR2 SYDVKM. The junction had 9 bases not matched to a gene; V was cut back by 7 bases and J by 5 bases. The length of the CDR3 is 16 residues. CDR3 residues: CASITSGLAGHNEQFF. The CDR3 DNA sequence: TGTGCCAGCATCACCTCTGGACTAGCGGGGCACAATGAGCAGTTCTTC.

This clone showed up just once. The chain employs TRBV2 and TRBJ1-4; unclear D gene. The CDR3 is made up of 14 amino acids. The germline V and J ends were trimmed by 3 bases and 3 bases, with 8 bases remaining between them. CDR1 and CDR2 from the germline V gene are SNHLY and FYNNEI. DNA for the CDR3: TGTGCCAGCAGTGATCCACAGCCTAATGAAAAACTGTTTTTT. Encoded protein: CASSDPQPNEKLFF.

The chain recombines TRBV7-9 with TRBJ2-1, with TRBD2 identical over 9 bases. The CDR3 consists of 16 residues. The V gene's germline CDR1 is SEHNR and CDR2 FQNEAQ (reference sequence). V shed 5 bases and J 2 bases; nucleotides not matched to a gene: 7. CDR3 nucleotides: TGTGCCAGCAGCCCAACAGCGGGGGGCGCCTACAATGAGCAGTTCTTC. Its translation: CASSPTAGGAYNEQFF. The variable domain in full, completed from reference TRBV7-9 and TRBJ2-1, reads DTGVSQNPRHKITKRGQNVTFRCDPISEHNRLYWYRQTLGQGPEFLTYFQNEAQLEKSRLLSDRFSAERPKGSFSTLEIQRTEQGDSAMYLCASSPTAGGAYNEQFFGPGTRLTVL.

This clone was observed a handful of times. The chain combines TRBV7-9 with TRBJ2-5; possibly TRBD2 for D (6 bases). CDR1 is SEHNR, CDR2 FQNEAQ, per germline (reference sequence). Trimming cost V 1 base and J 5 bases, with 17 bases left between them. The CDR3 is made up of 16 amino acids. DNA of the CDR3: TGTGCCAGCAGCTTAGAATCGGGGGTCCCGCGGGAGACCCAGTACTTC. Translating it yields CASSLESGVPRETQYF.

This clone was detected only once. The CDR3 is CAWSKRTGANYGYTF. DNA of the CDR3: TGTGCCTGGAGTAAAAGGACTGGGGCTAACTATGGCTACACCTTC. This sequence joins TRBV30 and TRBJ1-2; D uncertain. CDR1 is GTSNPN, CDR2 SVGIG, per germline (reference sequence). The CDR3 consists of 15 residues. Trimming cost V 2 bases and J 0 bases, with 13 bases left between them.

This chain connects TRBV20-1 to TRBJ2-1; D unresolved. V was shortened by 3 bases and J by 9 bases, with 9 bases between the two germline ends. The CDR3 length is 11 residues. The germline V gene has CDR1 DFQATT and CDR2 SNEGSKA (reference sequence). CDR3 sequence reads: CSARTLGEQFF. CDR3 nucleotide sequence: TGCAGTGCTAGGACTTTAGGTGAGCAGTTCTTC.

This clone was detected only once. The V gene is TRBV23-1, the J gene TRBJ2-2, with 11 bases lining up with TRBD2. TRBV23-1 qualifies as an ORF whose function is uncertain. Unmatched junction bases numbered 4, after V lost 0 bases and J lost 1 base. This CDR3 has 18 amino acids. The CDR3 loop is CASSQSPSGGMNTGELFF. As DNA, the CDR3 is TGCGCCAGCAGTCAATCCCCTAGCGGGGGGATGAACACCGGGGAGCTGTTTTTT.

The rearrangement uses TRBV27 and TRBJ1-6, with TRBD1 matching 7 bases. V was clipped by 5 bases and J by 7 bases; unmatched bases: 5. There are 14 residues in the CDR3. CDR1 and CDR2 (germline): MNHEY, SMNVEV (reference sequence). The CDR3 DNA sequence: TGTGCCAGCAGTATGACAGGGTTCAATTCACCCCTCCACTTT. It specifies CASSMTGFNSPLHF.

The CDR3 DNA reads as TGCAGCGTTGATTTACCGGGTGGCTACACCTTC. Protein product: CSVDLPGGYTF. The J gene is TRBJ1-2, the V gene TRBV29-1; D remains ambiguous. Germline CDR1 is SQVTM and CDR2 is ANQGSEA. The CDR3 consists of 11 residues. The V gene lost 3 bases and the J gene lost 7 bases, with 9 bases spanning the gap.

The sample holds one count of this clone. The chain couples TRBV7-8 to TRBJ2-7; D unclear. The V gene's germline CDR1 is SGHVS and CDR2 FQNEAQ. The CDR3 length is 15 residues. V was clipped by 6 bases and J by 4 bases, with 19 bases between them. For the CDR3, the DNA is TGTGCCAGCAGACAGTTACCGCCCTCCGGTTACGAGCAGTACTTC. Amino acids: CASRQLPPSGYEQYF.

V gene TRBV4-2 combines with J gene TRBJ1-2, with D unresolved. The V end was cut by 4 bases, the J end by 4 bases, with 16 bases between. This CDR3 has 15 amino acids. Germline CDR1 is LGHNA and CDR2 is YNFKEQ. CDR3 amino acids: CASSPDVLRGYGYTF. As DNA, the CDR3 is TGTGCCAGCAGCCCGGACGTGCTGCGGGGCTATGGCTACACCTTC.

This clone was observed once. This chain joins TRBV6-5 and TRBJ2-7, with 7 nucleotides matching TRBD1. The CDR3 spans 13 residues. V was pared by 5 bases and J by 2 bases, with 3 bases of the junction left unmatched. The germline gives CDR1 MNHEY, CDR2 SVGAGI. The CDR3 here is CASSIDRAYEQYF. The CDR3 DNA is TGTGCCAGCAGTATCGACAGGGCCTACGAGCAGTACTTC.

J is TRBJ2-5 and V is TRBV5-4; a weak D match, TRBD2 (5 bases). CDR1 SGHNT and CDR2 YYREEE come from the germline V gene (reference sequence). The CDR3 is 13 amino acids. Trimming removed 2 bases from V and 5 bases from J, with 10 bases in between. The DNA for the CDR3 is TGTGCCAGCAGCTTTGGGGAGTTGGAGACCCAGTACTTC. Encoded protein: CASSFGELETQYF. The variable domain in full, with the rest retrieved from reference TRBV5-4 and TRBJ2-5, is ETGVTQSPTHLIKTRGQQVTLRCSSQSGHNTVSWYQQALGQGPQFIFQYYREEENGRGNFPPRFSGLQFPNYSSELNVNALELDDSALYLCASSFGELETQYFGPGTRLLVL.

The chain carries TRBV29-1 and TRBJ1-1; 7 positions agree with TRBD1. CDR1 and CDR2 (germline): SQVTM, ANQGSEA. V was pared by 5 bases and J by 3 bases, with 3 bases of the junction left unmatched. The CDR3 sequence is 12 residues long. Here the CDR3 reads CSVRQGHTEAFF. The CDR3 coding sequence is TGCAGCGTTCGACAGGGTCACACTGAAGCTTTCTTT.

The rearrangement links TRBV2 to TRBJ2-1; 8 bases are shared with TRBD2. Germline CDR1 and CDR2: SNHLY and FYNNEI. The CDR3 is made up of 14 amino acids. The J segment lost 8 bases and the V segment lost 7 bases, leaving 10 bases of the junction unmatched. CDR3 amino acids: CASMRDSGVDEQFF. CDR3 sequence (DNA): TGTGCCAGCATGAGGGATAGCGGGGTAGATGAGCAGTTCTTC.

The V call is TRBV2, the J call TRBJ1-2; D unclear. The CDR3 runs to 12 residues. Germline lookup yields CDR1 SNHLY and CDR2 FYNNEI. Between the trimmed V and J ends, which lost 4 bases and 1 base, there was a span of 4 bases. The CDR3 loop is CASSAVNYGYTF. The CDR3, as DNA: TGTGCCAGCAGTGCGGTTAACTATGGCTACACCTTC.

The chain is built from TRBV2 and TRBJ1-2, with 12 bases that match TRBD1. Losses at the gene ends were 6 bases for V and 6 bases for J; bases not matched to a gene: 2. Looked up from germline, CDR1 is SNHLY and CDR2 is FYNNEI. CDR3 length: 13 residues. Here the CDR3 reads CASRGTGGDGYTF. The CDR3 DNA reads TGTGCCAGCAGGGGGACAGGGGGCGATGGCTACACCTTC.